The source of this TCR beta chain is a study of high-grade serous ovarian cancer treatment subgroups. Tumor tissue was taken before any definitive surgery or chemotherapy was given. The CDR3 has 15 amino acids. Germline CDR1 LNHNV, CDR2 YYDKDF (reference sequence). Trimming took 5 bases from V and 2 from J; bases not matched to a gene: 6. This clone was counted a few times. Clones were read by immunoSEQ multiplex PCR, and TCRdb kept only the in-frame ones, dropping some. The repertoire consists of about 5,700 clones, with 79% occurring once and the leading ten covering 5% to 6.5%. V and J are TRBV15 and TRBJ2-3; 8 nucleotides agree with TRBD1. Material: tumor tissue. This clonotype was sampled from a human donor with high-grade serous ovarian cancer. The CDR3 region is CATSLDRGVTDTQYF. In DNA form, the CDR3 reads TGTGCCACCAGCTTAGACAGGGGCGTCACAGATACGCAGTATTTT. The whole variable domain, remainder taken from reference TRBV15 and TRBJ2-3, is DAMVIQNPRYQVTQFGKPVTLSCSQTLNHNVMYWYQQKSSQAPKLLFHYYDKDFNNEADTPDNFQSRRPNTSFCFLDIRSPGLGDTAMYLCATSLDRGVTDTQYFGPGTRLTVL.